These 4 T cell receptor beta chains were all obtained from the same sample, sequenced in a study of T cell responses to AZD1222 COVID-19 vaccine. The method was immunoSEQ multiplex PCR; TCRdb's version includes in-frame clones alone and lacks a portion of them. Seen here are tens of thousands of clones, approximately 80% observed once, and the top ten hold 11% to 15%. Sequenced material: peripheral blood, taken 28 days after the second AZD1222 dose. The receptors stem from an adult who received the AZD1222 COVID-19 vaccine.

The V and J genes are TRBV7-3 and TRBJ1-2, with D perhaps matching TRBD1 (6 bases). The CDR3 consists of 13 residues. The V gene lost 4 bases and the J gene lost 6 bases, with 12 bases spanning the gap. Germline values: CDR1 SGHTA, CDR2 FQGTGA. The CDR3 is CASSSQGKDGYTF. CDR3 DNA: TGTGCCAGCAGCTCACAGGGAAAAGATGGCTACACCTTC.

CDR3 sequence reads: CATQGGRPAPYYGYTF. In nucleotides, the CDR3 is TGTGCCACCCAAGGGGGGAGGCCAGCCCCCTACTATGGCTACACCTTC. The chain couples TRBV10-3 to TRBJ1-2, with a weak D call TRBD1 (6 bases). Trimming took off 10 bases at V and 3 bases at J, with 24 bases between the two ends. Germline CDR1 and CDR2: ENHRY and SYGVKD. The CDR3 contains 16 residues.

The chain combines TRBV29-1 with TRBJ2-5; tentatively, D is TRBD2 (6 bases). The V end was cut by 1 base, the J end by 0 bases, with 9 bases between. The CDR3 has 14 amino acids. The germline CDR1 and CDR2 sequences are SQVTM and ANQGSEA. The CDR3 coding sequence is TGCAGCGTTGAAGGGAGGGTGGACCAAGAGACCCAGTACTTC. It yields the protein CSVEGRVDQETQYF.

This clone was counted a single time. V gene TRBV7-8 combines with J gene TRBJ2-5; 11 nucleotides line up with TRBD2. Trimming took 4 bases from V and 2 from J; bases not matched to a gene: 9. This CDR3 is built from 17 residues. The germline CDR1 and CDR2 sequences are SGHVS and FQNEAQ. The CDR3 protein is CASSSRRLAGGQETQYF. As DNA, the CDR3 is TGTGCCAGCAGCTCCCGCCGGCTAGCGGGGGGACAAGAGACCCAGTACTTC.